This entry features one TCR beta chain sequence. Its antigen is currently unknown. This specimen belongs to a study of T cells in Graves' hyperthyroidism and ophthalmopathy. A patient was excluded if there was uncontrolled infection, other autoimmune disease, pregnancy or lactation. Template material for amplifying TCR beta CDR3 regions consisted of RNA transcripts. When the TCR CDR3 underwent first-round RT-PCR, the HTBI primer set was used. From the multiplex PCR reads, TCRdb called clonotypes with MiXCR, one entry per CDR3 protein. The sample has some 510,000 distinct CDR3 sequences, around 42% seen once. Study-wide findings and caveats: Among thyroid clonotypes expanded above 0.001, most also appeared in blood.

The TCR originated in a woman aged 18 to 35 with Graves' hyperthyroidism. Source material: peripheral blood or thyroid tissue (not recorded which).

The CDR3 DNA sequence: TGCAGTGCTAGAGATGGGACCGGGACAGGGACCTACGAGCAGTACTTC. Translated, it gives CSARDGTGTGTYEQYF. The rearrangement joins TRBV20-1 to TRBJ2-7; 9 bases match TRBD1. The V and J ends lost 0 bases and 2 bases, in that order; junction bases with no gene match: 8. Germline CDR1 is DFQATT and CDR2 is SNEGSKA (reference sequence). This CDR3 is built from 16 residues.